These T cell receptor beta chains were read from a single sample in a study of blood T cell repertoires in COVID-19. Profiling relied on immunoSEQ multiplex PCR, and the TCRdb table lists in-frame clones only, not all of them. The sample contains roughly 240,000 clones, roughly four fifths of which appear only once. Input material: peripheral blood. The origin of the receptors is a woman aged 70 to 79 with acute or convalescent COVID-19. CDR3s include the opening cysteine and the closing phenylalanine or tryptophan. Each record gives: clone size, J gene, V gene, D gene, CDR3 DNA, CDR3 protein. D genes are given only for firm matches. Part of the rows lack a size; the others show once, few, many or a class for expanded clones.

few,TRBJ1-2,TRBV3-1/TRBV3-2,NA,TGTGCCAGCAGCCGCCGACAGGACTATGGCTACACCTTC,CASSRRQDYGYTF
NA,TRBJ2-3,TRBV18,NA,TGTGCCAGCTCACCACGACTTCTCACAGATACGCAGTATTTT,CASSPRLLTDTQYF
NA,TRBJ2-7,TRBV7-2,NA,TGTGCCAGCAGCTCAGGGCCCAAATACGAGCAGTACTTC,CASSSGPKYEQYF
NA,TRBJ2-3,TRBV2,NA,TGTGCCAGCAGTGGGACACGTACAGATACGCAGTATTTT,CASSGTRTDTQYF
NA,TRBJ1-1,TRBV5-6,NA,TGTGCCAGCAGCTTACCATCTGGGACACCCTCAGGGAAAGCTTTCTTT,CASSLPSGTPSGKAFF
once,TRBJ2-7,TRBV7-9,TRBD1,TGTGCCAGCAGCTTATACCGGGACAGGGCCTACGAGCAGTACTTC,CASSLYRDRAYEQYF
NA,TRBJ1-6,TRBV3-1/TRBV3-2,NA,TGTGCCAGCAGCCAAGAGAGCATGGTTAATTCACCCCTCCACTTT,CASSQESMVNSPLHF
NA,TRBJ2-5,TRBV7-6,TRBD2,TGTGCCAGCAGCTTAGAAGTAGCGGGGGGACGAAACCAAGAGACCCAGTACTTC,CASSLEVAGGRNQETQYF
NA,TRBJ2-7,TRBV7-8,NA,TGTGCCAGCAGCTTAGGTTTAATGTCCTCCCAGTACCCCTACGAGCAGTACTTC,CASSLGLMSSQYPYEQYF
NA,TRBJ1-4,TRBV2,TRBD1,TGTGCCAGCGGAGGACAGGGCGATAATGAAAAACTGTTTTTT,CASGGQGDNEKLFF
once,TRBJ1-5,TRBV7-9,NA,TGTGCCAGCAGCTTAGATTCTATTCAGCCCCAGCATTTT,CASSLDSIQPQHF
NA,TRBJ1-2,TRBV7-9,TRBD1,TGTGCCAGCAGCTCGACAGGGTTGAGTTTCGAGTATGGCTACACCTTC,CASSSTGLSFEYGYTF
NA,TRBJ2-2,TRBV29-1,NA,TGCAGCGTTTACCGGGGAACCGGGGAGCTGTTTTTT,CSVYRGTGELFF
once,TRBJ1-4,TRBV27,TRBD1,TGTGCCAGCAGCCCACTGGGGACAGGGGTTGAAAAACTGTTTTTT,CASSPLGTGVEKLFF
NA,TRBJ2-1,TRBV7-2,TRBD1,TGTGCCAGCAGCCCCCTGACAGGGAATGAGCAGTTCTTC,CASSPLTGNEQFF
NA,TRBJ2-1,TRBV19,NA,TGTGCCAGTCGTATTAGCTCCAACTCCTACAATGAGCAGTTCTTC,CASRISSNSYNEQFF